This T cell receptor (beta chain) was captured in a study of control samples from healthy donors and cancer patients. This CDR3 has 12 residues. V lost 7 bases and J 5 bases, leaving 12 bases between the germline ends. Profiled with immunoSEQ multiplex PCR; TCRdb holds only in-frame clones, not every one. The repertoire consists of about 140,000 clones, with roughly nine tenths occurring once and the leading ten covering about 7.6%. The chain carries TRBV12-3 or TRBV12-4 and TRBJ2-7; D is ambiguous. This receptor was identified in a man aged 18 to 30 in good health. The sample was blood. DNA for the CDR3: TGTGCCAGCACCAAGGGCTGGAACGAGCAGTACTTC. This encodes CASTKGWNEQYF.